Below are 6 T cell receptor beta chains sequenced from a single sample in a study of blood T cells in healthy people across ages. With a J-beta primer mix and a sample-barcoded 5' primer, a second PCR ran about 6 to 11 cycles. Via MiXCR, TCRdb re-called the 5' RACE reads, giving one row per CDR3 protein. The profile covers roughly 1.7 million distinct CDR3 sequences, with about 35% appearing a single time and about 11% taken by the ten largest. Specimen: blood. The origin of the receptors is a young woman in good health.

The rearrangement uses TRBV4-1 and TRBJ2-7; 9 nucleotides align to TRBD2. Germline V gene data show CDR1 as MGHRA and CDR2 as YSYEKL. Losses at the gene ends were 2 bases for V and 5 bases for J; bases not matched to a gene: 7. CDR3 length: 15 residues. CDR3 in amino acids: CASSQTGTSIHEQYF. In DNA, the CDR3 is TGCGCCAGCAGCCAAACCGGGACTAGCATCCACGAGCAGTACTTC.

J is TRBJ2-7 and V is TRBV9; the D gene is possibly TRBD2 (6 bases). Germline CDR1 SGDLS, CDR2 YYNGEE. Trimming left V 0 bases short and J 4 bases short, with 17 bases between. This CDR3 has 16 amino acids. The CDR3 is CASSVGGTPGLYEQYF. The CDR3 region has the DNA TGTGCCAGCAGCGTAGGCGGGACCCCTGGCTTGTACGAGCAGTACTTC.

This clonotype was counted many times. This chain connects TRBV5-1 to TRBJ2-1; D remains ambiguous. The CDR3 consists of 14 residues. V lost 0 bases, J lost 5 bases, and 9 bases lay in between. CDR1 and CDR2 from the germline V gene are SGHRS and YFSETQ. CDR3 region: CASSLVGQNNEQFF. The CDR3 coding sequence is TGCGCCAGCAGCTTGGTAGGCCAAAACAATGAGCAGTTCTTC.

The sample holds a few counts of this clonotype. The chain is built from TRBV6-2 or TRBV6-3 and TRBJ2-4, with D hard to call. The V gene lost 5 bases and the J gene lost 0 bases, with 17 bases spanning the gap. This CDR3 is built from 17 residues. The V gene's germline CDR1 is MNHEY and CDR2 SVGEGT. The CDR3 region is CASSSMIGELAKNIQYF. The DNA of the CDR3 is TGTGCCAGCAGTAGCATGATCGGAGAGTTAGCCAAAAACATTCAGTACTTC.

This chain connects TRBV3-1 to TRBJ2-4; a possible D gene is TRBD2 (7 bases). This CDR3 spans 20 amino acids. Trimming cost V 4 bases and J 0 bases, with 25 bases left between them. The germline gives CDR1 LGHDT, CDR2 YNNKEL (reference sequence). The CDR3 sequence: CASSRLYNYREGIAKNIQYF. CDR3 nucleotide sequence: TGTGCCAGCAGCCGACTATATAACTACAGGGAGGGCATAGCCAAAAACATTCAGTACTTC. Together with reference TRBV3-1 and TRBJ2-4, the CDR3 gives the full variable domain: DTAVSQTPKYLVTQMGNDKSIKCEQNLGHDTMYWYKQDSKKFLKIMFSYNNKELIINETVPNRFSPKSPDKAHLNLHINSLELGDSAVYFCASSRLYNYREGIAKNIQYFGAGTRLSVL.

As concerns this clonotype: Given a much more abundant clone one base away, this may be a read error. This chain connects TRBV27 to TRBJ2-1; D not resolved. The J call is uncertain, as TRBJ2-7 better fits the DNA end. This CDR3 contains 15 residues. CDR1 and CDR2 (germline): MNHEY, SMNVEV (reference sequence). The CDR3 here is CASSSDGSSYNEQYF. CDR3 DNA: TGTGCCAGCAGTTCCGACGGAAGCTCCTACAATGAGCAGTACTTC.